The rows below give T cell receptor beta chains drawn from one sample of a study of blood T cell repertoires in COVID-19. Sequencing used immunoSEQ multiplex PCR; TCRdb keeps in-frame clones, though not all of them. Here the sample spans 200,000 to 250,000 clones, about 87% being singletons. Material for sequencing was peripheral blood. Receptor source: a man aged 25 to 45 with COVID-19, enrolled during active disease. The CDR3 runs from the conserved cysteine through the conserved F or W. Each record gives: J gene, D gene, V gene, clone size, CDR3 DNA, CDR3 protein. The D gene is left open where the match is weak. Size values are once, few and many counts, or a class for expanded clones, and some rows have none.

j_call: TRBJ2-4
d_call: NA
v_call: TRBV6-2/TRBV6-3
clone_size: NA
cdr3_nt: TGTGCCAGCAGTTACGAGGCTCTAGCCAAAAACATTCAGTACTTC
cdr3_aa: CASSYEALAKNIQYF

j_call: TRBJ2-1
d_call: NA
v_call: TRBV7-3
clone_size: NA
cdr3_nt: TGTGCCAACAGCGAACTCGGGGGATACTACAATGAGCAGTTCTTC
cdr3_aa: CANSELGGYYNEQFF

j_call: TRBJ1-5
d_call: NA
v_call: TRBV19
clone_size: NA
cdr3_nt: TGTGCCAGTACCAGGGGACCAAATAGCAATCAGCCCCAGCATTTT
cdr3_aa: CASTRGPNSNQPQHF

j_call: TRBJ1-5
d_call: TRBD1
v_call: TRBV2
clone_size: NA
cdr3_nt: TGTGCCAGCAGGAGAACAGGGGTCAATCAGCCCCAGCATTTT
cdr3_aa: CASRRTGVNQPQHF

j_call: TRBJ1-2
d_call: NA
v_call: TRBV21-1
clone_size: NA
cdr3_nt: TGTGCCAGCAGCAATTCTCCAGGGGGCATCTATGGCTACACCTTC
cdr3_aa: CASSNSPGGIYGYTF

j_call: TRBJ2-2
d_call: NA
v_call: TRBV7-3
clone_size: NA
cdr3_nt: TGTGCCAGCAGCTTAATGGGGCCCCAGAACACCGGGGAGCTGTTTTTT
cdr3_aa: CASSLMGPQNTGELFF

j_call: TRBJ2-7
d_call: TRBD2
v_call: TRBV19
clone_size: NA
cdr3_nt: TGTGCCAGTAGTAGGACTAGCGGTAGCTCCTACGAGCAGTACTTC
cdr3_aa: CASSRTSGSSYEQYF

j_call: TRBJ1-2
d_call: TRBD1
v_call: TRBV7-8
clone_size: NA
cdr3_nt: TGTGCCAGCAGCGCATATGGGACAGCTACTAACTATGGCTACACCTTC
cdr3_aa: CASSAYGTATNYGYTF

j_call: TRBJ1-1
d_call: TRBD1
v_call: TRBV6-2/TRBV6-3
clone_size: few
cdr3_nt: TGTGCCAGCAGCTATGGGACAGGGTTCGGTGACACTGAAGCTTTCTTT
cdr3_aa: CASSYGTGFGDTEAFF

j_call: TRBJ2-7
d_call: NA
v_call: TRBV19
clone_size: NA
cdr3_nt: TGTGCCAGTAGTATTGCGGCCTCCTACGAGCAGTACTTC
cdr3_aa: CASSIAASYEQYF

j_call: TRBJ2-1
d_call: NA
v_call: TRBV2
clone_size: NA
cdr3_nt: TGTGCCAGCAGTGCTCAGGTACGCTCCTACAATGAGCAGTTCTTC
cdr3_aa: CASSAQVRSYNEQFF

j_call: TRBJ2-7
d_call: TRBD1
v_call: TRBV7-9
clone_size: NA
cdr3_nt: TGTGCCAGCAGCTTAGTAGGACAGGTCACTTACGAGCAGTACTTC
cdr3_aa: CASSLVGQVTYEQYF

j_call: TRBJ2-1
d_call: NA
v_call: TRBV5-4
clone_size: NA
cdr3_nt: TGTGCCAGCAGCTTAACCCAGGGAATTTACAATGAGCAGTTCTTC
cdr3_aa: CASSLTQGIYNEQFF

j_call: TRBJ2-7
d_call: NA
v_call: TRBV3-1/TRBV3-2
clone_size: NA
cdr3_nt: TGTGCCAGCAGGGGAGTAACCTACGAGCAGTACTTC
cdr3_aa: CASRGVTYEQYF

j_call: TRBJ1-1
d_call: NA
v_call: TRBV6-5
clone_size: NA
cdr3_nt: TGTGCCAGCAGTTACTTGATCACTGGGAACACTGAAGCTTTCTTT
cdr3_aa: CASSYLITGNTEAFF

j_call: TRBJ1-4
d_call: NA
v_call: TRBV3-1/TRBV3-2
clone_size: once
cdr3_nt: TGTGCCAGCAGCCAAGATTGGGGGGTGGGCGGAAAACTGTTTTTT
cdr3_aa: CASSQDWGVGGKLFF

j_call: TRBJ1-6
d_call: NA
v_call: TRBV18
clone_size: NA
cdr3_nt: TGTGCCAGCTCACCGGGGATAGGACAGTCGTTATCACCCCTCCACTTT
cdr3_aa: CASSPGIGQSLSPLHF

j_call: TRBJ1-2
d_call: TRBD1
v_call: TRBV27
clone_size: NA
cdr3_nt: TGTGCCAGCAGTTTCGGACAGGGGTATGGCTACACCTTC
cdr3_aa: CASSFGQGYGYTF

j_call: TRBJ2-5
d_call: TRBD1
v_call: TRBV11-3
clone_size: NA
cdr3_nt: TGTGCCAGCAGCTTAGACCCCGACAGGGGGCGGGAAGAGACCCAGTACTTC
cdr3_aa: CASSLDPDRGREETQYF

j_call: TRBJ2-7
d_call: TRBD1
v_call: TRBV29-1
clone_size: NA
cdr3_nt: TGCAGCGCTAGGACAGGGAGTAATTCCGAGCAGTACTTC
cdr3_aa: CSARTGSNSEQYF

j_call: TRBJ1-1
d_call: NA
v_call: TRBV6-5
clone_size: NA
cdr3_nt: TGTGCCAGCAGATCAGGGATGCACATGAACACTGAAGCTTTCTTT
cdr3_aa: CASRSGMHMNTEAFF

j_call: TRBJ2-1
d_call: TRBD2
v_call: TRBV5-8
clone_size: NA
cdr3_nt: TGTGCCAGCAGCTTCCCGGGACAGGGAGGGACTAGCGGGAGTAATGAGCAGTTCTTC
cdr3_aa: CASSFPGQGGTSGSNEQFF

j_call: TRBJ2-1
d_call: TRBD2
v_call: TRBV28
clone_size: NA
cdr3_nt: TGTGCCAGCAGTTCGCCGGCTAGCGGAAGGTCCTACAATGAGCAGTTCTTC
cdr3_aa: CASSSPASGRSYNEQFF

j_call: TRBJ1-2
d_call: NA
v_call: TRBV14
clone_size: NA
cdr3_nt: TGTGCCAGCAGGGCGACAGGCTTTAACTATGGCTACACCTTC
cdr3_aa: CASRATGFNYGYTF

j_call: TRBJ2-7
d_call: NA
v_call: TRBV28
clone_size: NA
cdr3_nt: TGTGCCAGCAGTTTAGGTCAGGTCTCCTACGAGCAGTACTTC
cdr3_aa: CASSLGQVSYEQYF

j_call: TRBJ2-7
d_call: TRBD2
v_call: TRBV7-9
clone_size: NA
cdr3_nt: TGTGCCAGCAGCCCCATAGCGGGAGGCCTCTACGAGCAGTACTTC
cdr3_aa: CASSPIAGGLYEQYF

j_call: TRBJ2-7
d_call: TRBD1
v_call: TRBV20-1
clone_size: NA
cdr3_nt: TGCAGTGCCGGACAGGGGTACGAGCAGTACTTC
cdr3_aa: CSAGQGYEQYF

j_call: TRBJ1-2
d_call: NA
v_call: TRBV7-9
clone_size: NA
cdr3_nt: TGTGCCAGCAGCTTAGGACAGGCCTTAGTCGAAGGGACCTTC
cdr3_aa: CASSLGQALVEGTF

j_call: TRBJ2-7
d_call: NA
v_call: TRBV6-6
clone_size: NA
cdr3_nt: TGTGCCAGCAGTTATCGAGAGAACTACGAGCAGTACTTC
cdr3_aa: CASSYRENYEQYF